Presented here are 18 T cell receptor beta chains from one specimen sequenced in a study of T cell responses to AZD1222 COVID-19 vaccine. Measured with immunoSEQ multiplex PCR; TCRdb has only the in-frame clones, and not every one. Here the sample spans around 140,000 clones, more than 70% being singletons. The sequenced sample was peripheral blood, obtained 28 days after the second AZD1222 dose. Receptor source: an adult who received the AZD1222 COVID-19 vaccine.

This chain links TRBV7-9 with TRBJ2-3; 9 nucleotides match TRBD2. J gave up 4 bases and V 5 bases, and 25 bases lay outside the gene matches. Germline V lookup: CDR1 SEHNR, CDR2 FQNEAQ (reference sequence). The CDR3 is 21 amino acids. DNA of the CDR3: TGTGCCAGCAGCAAACCTCCCGGTGAGCGATGGCGGGGGGGCCTCGCAGATACGCAGTATTTT. Encoded protein: CASSKPPGERWRGGLADTQYF.

The genes are TRBV30 and TRBJ1-6; D call uncertain. Germline V gene sequence: CDR1 GTSNPN, CDR2 SVGIG (reference sequence). The germline V and J ends were trimmed by 3 bases and 10 bases, with 16 bases remaining between them. There are 14 residues in the CDR3. The CDR3 DNA follows: TGTGCCTGGAGGTCGGATCTTCCGGGCTCACCCCTCCACTTT. Its translation: CAWRSDLPGSPLHF.

The V call is TRBV5-1, the J call TRBJ2-3, with TRBD2 identical over 9 bases. The CDR3 runs to 16 residues. With V trimmed by 0 bases and J by 3 bases, 5 bases remained unmatched. Germline CDR1 and CDR2: SGHRS and YFSETQ. CDR3 nucleotides: TGCGCCAGCAGCTTGGAGAATAGCGGGAGAACAGATACGCAGTATTTT. Translated, it gives CASSLENSGRTDTQYF.

V and J are TRBV4-2 and TRBJ1-1; the match to TRBD1 covers 7 bases. The CDR3 is 15 amino acids. V lost 1 base, J lost 0 bases, and 2 bases stayed unmatched. The germline V gene has CDR1 LGHNA and CDR2 YNFKEQ. The DNA for the CDR3 is TGTGCCAGCAGCCAAGGGGGACAGATGAACACTGAAGCTTTCTTT. This sequence encodes CASSQGGQMNTEAFF.

The chain is built from TRBV27 and TRBJ1-5, with 8 positions matching TRBD1. V lost 5 bases to trimming and J lost 3 bases; unmatched junction nucleotides: 6. CDR1 and CDR2 (germline): MNHEY, SMNVEV (reference sequence). The CDR3 sequence is 15 residues long. The CDR3 loop is CASSPGTGVNQPQHF. The DNA for the CDR3 is TGTGCCAGCAGTCCCGGGACAGGCGTCAATCAGCCCCAGCATTTT.

This chain uses TRBV14 with TRBJ2-7; weak D call: TRBD1 (5 bases). The germline V gene has CDR1 SGHDN and CDR2 FVKESK. The CDR3 is 15 residues long. Trimming shortened V by 0 bases and J by 1 base, and 10 bases separated the two germline ends. DNA for the CDR3: TGTGCCAGCAGCCAAGATTGGAAGGGGTCCTACGAGCAGTACTTC. Residues: CASSQDWKGSYEQYF.

CDR3 bases: TGTGCCAGCAGCCTCGGTGAGGTTCATGAGCAGTTCTTC. This gives the protein CASSLGEVHEQFF. The chain employs TRBV6-5 and TRBJ2-1; no clear D. The V end was cut by 6 bases, the J end by 8 bases, with 14 bases between. Germline CDR1 MNHEY, CDR2 SVGAGI. CDR3 length: 13 amino acids.

V and J are TRBV10-3 and TRBJ1-5, with D tentatively TRBD1 (5 bases). V shed 3 bases and J shed 7 bases, with 7 bases lying between them. This CDR3 has 12 amino acids. The germline gives CDR1 ENHRY, CDR2 SYGVKD. The CDR3, as DNA: TGTGCCATCAGTGATTGGGACCAGCCCCAGCATTTT. Protein product: CAISDWDQPQHF.

In its sample, this clone was seen once. The rearrangement uses TRBV30 and TRBJ1-3, with D unclear. This CDR3 spans 15 amino acids. Trimming took 0 bases from V and 0 from J, leaving 9 bases between them. Germline V gene sequence: CDR1 GTSNPN, CDR2 SVGIG (reference sequence). The CDR3: CAWSVSPRSGNTIYF. The CDR3 region has the DNA TGTGCCTGGAGTGTATCGCCCCGCTCTGGAAACACCATATATTTT.

This sequence joins TRBV7-9 and TRBJ1-2, with D unclear. Deletions cut 2 bases from V and 2 bases from J, with 6 bases between. CDR1 is SEHNR, CDR2 FQNEAQ, per germline (reference sequence). The CDR3 loop spans 13 amino acids. The CDR3 sequence is CASSLTANYGYTF. CDR3 DNA sequence: TGTGCCAGCAGCTTAACCGCGAACTATGGCTACACCTTC. The entire variable domain, with the rest obtained from reference TRBV7-9 and TRBJ1-2, is as follows: DTGVSQNPRHKITKRGQNVTFRCDPISEHNRLYWYRQTLGQGPEFLTYFQNEAQLEKSRLLSDRFSAERPKGSFSTLEIQRTEQGDSAMYLCASSLTANYGYTFGSGTRLTVV.

This chain uses TRBV29-1 with TRBJ2-7, with D perhaps TRBD1 (5 bases). V lost 7 bases, J lost 7 bases, and 20 bases lay in between. Germline V gene sequence: CDR1 SQVTM, CDR2 ANQGSEA. The CDR3 length is 13 residues. Here the CDR3 reads CSASRLQGMEQYF. In nucleotides, the CDR3 is TGCAGCGCCTCCCGTTTGCAGGGCATGGAGCAGTACTTC.

The chain is built from TRBV30 and TRBJ2-3; D remains unclear. From germline, CDR1 is GTSNPN and CDR2 SVGIG (reference sequence). Trimming removed 0 bases at V and 0 bases at J, with 10 bases between. The CDR3 has 15 residues. DNA for the CDR3: TGTGCCTGGAGTGTAGGCGTAGCAAGCACAGATACGCAGTATTTT. Its translation is CAWSVGVASTDTQYF.

This chain joins TRBV6-6 and TRBJ2-7; 7 positions match TRBD2. This CDR3 has 16 residues. Trimming cost V 0 bases and J 2 bases; bases outside gene matches: 7. In germline, CDR1 is MNHNY, CDR2 SVGAGI (reference sequence). CDR3 region: CASSYSELAETYEQYF. CDR3 DNA sequence: TGTGCCAGCAGTTACTCAGAGCTAGCGGAAACCTACGAGCAGTACTTC.

The chain employs TRBV29-1 and TRBJ1-1; D is unclear. The V end was cut by 4 bases, the J end by 0 bases, with 9 bases between. The CDR3 sequence is 13 residues long. CDR1 is SQVTM, CDR2 ANQGSEA, per germline. The CDR3 loop is CSVAGILNTEAFF. In nucleotides, the CDR3 is TGCAGCGTTGCCGGGATATTGAACACTGAAGCTTTCTTT. The whole variable domain, remainder taken from reference TRBV29-1 and TRBJ1-1, is SAVISQKPSRDICQRGTSLTIQCQVDSQVTMMFWYRQQPGQSLTLIATANQGSEATYESGFVIDKFPISRPNLTFSTLTVSNMSPEDSSIYLCSVAGILNTEAFFGQGTRLTVV.

The rearrangement joins TRBV5-1 to TRBJ2-1, with D possibly being TRBD1 (9 bases). Germline V gene sequence: CDR1 SGHRS, CDR2 YFSETQ. Trimming stripped 3 bases from V and 8 bases from J, with 18 bases between. The CDR3 length is 15 residues. The CDR3 sequence: CASSWRGDRDDEQFF. The CDR3 DNA is TGCGCCAGCAGCTGGCGGGGGGACAGGGACGATGAGCAGTTCTTC.

The rearrangement joins TRBV30 to TRBJ1-4; a weak D match, TRBD1 (5 bases). Per germline, CDR1 GTSNPN and CDR2 SVGIG (reference sequence). V gave up 5 bases and J gave up 4 bases, with 14 bases separating them. There are 14 residues in the CDR3. In DNA form, the CDR3 reads TGTGCCTGGCATCCGGGACTCAGTAATGAAAAACTGTTTTTT. It codes for CAWHPGLSNEKLFF.

V is TRBV7-9 and J is TRBJ2-5; 7 bases agree with TRBD1. After removal of 6 bases from V and 2 bases from J, the junction contained 6 bases not matched to a gene. Germline V lookup: CDR1 SEHNR, CDR2 FQNEAQ (reference sequence). This CDR3 region has 14 residues. The CDR3 nucleotides read TGTGCCAGCAGTCGGACAGGAAATCAAGAGACCCAGTACTTC. Encoded protein: CASSRTGNQETQYF.

The rearrangement uses TRBV6-2 or TRBV6-3 and TRBJ1-3, with D maybe TRBD1 (5 bases). Trimming took 0 bases from V and 0 from J, leaving 9 bases between them. Germline V gives CDR1 MNHEY, CDR2 SVGEGT. The CDR3 spans 16 residues. The CDR3 loop is CASSYSEGNSGNTIYF. The CDR3 nucleotides are TGTGCCAGCAGTTACTCGGAGGGGAACTCTGGAAACACCATATATTTT.